One and the same sample provided the 28 T cell receptor beta chains below, sequenced in a study of PD-1 blockade in classical Hodgkin lymphoma. Time point denoted: cycle 4 day 1 (C4D1), after 6 weeks of nivolumab. Each patient relapsed following autologous stem cell transplantation, and prior brentuximab vedotin exposure differed. Investigators isolated CD4+ T cells from thawed PBMCs through magnetic negative selection. Repertoires were generated with immunoSEQ multiplex PCR, while TCRdb's copy carries only in-frame clones and drops some. The profile shows 10,000 or so clones, approximately 77% of them singletons. Source: CD4+ T cells from blood, taken before the fourth cycle of nivolumab. These receptor sequences come from a human donor with classical Hodgkin lymphoma.

The chain couples TRBV6-5 to TRBJ2-3, with 8 positions matching TRBD1. The V gene end was trimmed by 7 bases and the J gene end by 5 bases; junction bases not matched to a gene: 14. CDR3 length: 16 amino acids. Germline V gives CDR1 MNHEY, CDR2 SVGAGI. CDR3 bases: TGTGCCAGCAATTATTACGGAGGACAGGGCCTAGATACGCAGTATTTT. It translates to CASNYYGGQGLDTQYF.

The chain has TRBV5-1 and TRBJ1-5; TRBD1 matches at 9 bases. CDR1 and CDR2 from the germline V gene are SGHRS and YFSETQ. CDR3 length: 17 residues. After removal of 4 bases from V and 4 bases from J, the junction contained 12 bases not matched to a gene. This CDR3 reads CASSITGTGQSNQPQHF. DNA of the CDR3: TGCGCCAGCAGCATAACCGGGACAGGGCAGTCAAATCAGCCCCAGCATTTT.

The chain is built from TRBV29-1 and TRBJ1-5, with 7 bases aligning to TRBD1. This CDR3 contains 17 residues. CDR1 is SQVTM and CDR2 is ANQGSEA in the germline V gene. The CDR3 reads CRGNLGTESYSNQPQHF. Here the CDR3 DNA reads TGCAGGGGAAACCTCGGGACAGAGTCTTATAGCAATCAGCCCCAGCATTTT.

This clone was found a few times. This rearrangement joins TRBV5-1 to TRBJ1-3, with D perhaps matching TRBD1 (6 bases). The germline V and J ends were trimmed by 4 bases and 0 bases, with 11 bases remaining between them. CDR3 length equals 15 residues. The germline V gene encodes CDR1 SGHRS and CDR2 YFSETQ. The CDR3 region has the DNA TGCGCCAGCAGCCATGGGACACCCTCTGGAAACACCATATATTTT. This encodes CASSHGTPSGNTIYF.

The gene calls are TRBV28 and TRBJ1-5; D not certain. The V end was cut by 8 bases, the J end by 7 bases, with 15 bases between. Germline CDR1 MDHEN, CDR2 SYDVKM. This CDR3 region has 13 residues. CDR3 bases: TGTGCCAGCCAAAACTCTCTTAGGCAGCCCCAGCATTTT. It yields the protein CASQNSLRQPQHF. The full variable domain, its missing parts supplied by reference TRBV28 and TRBJ1-5, is DVKVTQSSRYLVKRTGEKVFLECVQDMDHENMFWYRQDPGLGLRLIYFSYDVKMKEKGDIPEGYSVSREKKERFSLILESASTNQTSMYLCASQNSLRQPQHFGDGTRLSIL.

This clone was counted a few times. The J gene is TRBJ1-1, the V gene TRBV18; tentative D call: TRBD1 (6 bases). This CDR3 contains 13 residues. Trimming removed 5 bases at V and 4 bases at J, with 11 bases between. Per germline, CDR1 KGHSH and CDR2 LQKENI. In DNA, the CDR3 is TGTGCCAGCTCAGGAAGACAGGCCACTGAAGCTTTCTTT. Amino acid sequence: CASSGRQATEAFF.

The chain couples TRBV6-1 to TRBJ1-1; 7 bases align to TRBD1. Germline CDR1 MNHNS, CDR2 SASEGT. This CDR3 has 14 amino acids. V was pared by 6 bases and J by 3 bases, with 7 bases of the junction left unmatched. CDR3 residues: CASSDREGHTEAFF. CDR3 bases: TGTGCCAGCAGCGACAGGGAGGGCCACACTGAAGCTTTCTTT.

The chain links TRBV5-1 to TRBJ1-1, with 7 positions matching TRBD1. The germline V gene has CDR1 SGHRS and CDR2 YFSETQ. This CDR3 spans 14 amino acids. The J segment lost 1 base and the V segment lost 0 bases, leaving 0 bases of the junction unmatched. The CDR3 spells CASSLGDRNTEAFF. CDR3 sequence (DNA): TGCGCCAGCAGCTTGGGGGACAGGAACACTGAAGCTTTCTTT.

This clone was seen a handful of times. The chain has TRBV5-4 and TRBJ1-2; 9 bases align to TRBD1. The CDR3 extends over 14 amino acids. The germline V gene has CDR1 SGHNT and CDR2 YYREEE (reference sequence). The junction had 4 bases not matched to a gene; V was cut back by 4 bases and J by 3 bases. The CDR3 region is CASSQDRGDYGYTF. The DNA of the CDR3 is TGTGCCAGCAGCCAAGACAGGGGGGACTATGGCTACACCTTC.

This chain links TRBV6-6 with TRBJ1-2; tentatively, D is TRBD1 (6 bases). Between the trimmed V and J ends, which lost 7 bases and 8 bases, there was a span of 14 bases. The germline CDR1 and CDR2 sequences are MNHNY and SVGAGI (reference sequence). The CDR3 loop spans 12 amino acids. The DNA of the CDR3 is TGTGCCAGCAAGGGAGGGGGTAGGGGCTACACCTTC. Its translation is CASKGGGRGYTF.

This chain connects TRBV7-9 to TRBJ1-1; D uncertain. The CDR3 is 12 amino acids. Trimming left V 1 base short and J 2 bases short, with 2 bases between. From germline, CDR1 is SEHNR and CDR2 FQNEAQ (reference sequence). The CDR3 coding sequence is TGTGCCAGCAGCTTAGATAACACTGAAGCTTTCTTT. It translates to CASSLDNTEAFF.

V and J are TRBV7-7 and TRBJ2-1, with 15 bases aligning to TRBD2. Germline assignment: CDR1 SSHAT and CDR2 FNYEAQ (reference sequence). This CDR3 has 17 residues. The CDR3 reads CASGVPGLAGGYNEQFF. CDR3 bases: TGTGCTAGCGGGGTTCCGGGACTAGCGGGGGGATACAATGAGCAGTTCTTC.

The rearrangement links TRBV28 to TRBJ1-5; 7 bases align to TRBD1. CDR3 size: 14 residues. The ends lost 10 bases at V and 2 bases at J; junction bases unmatched: 8. Germline CDR1 MDHEN, CDR2 SYDVKM. The CDR3 nucleotides are TGTGCCACCCGAACGCAGGGGGGCAATCAGCCCCAGCATTTT. As protein: CATRTQGGNQPQHF.

This sequence joins TRBV2 and TRBJ2-2, with D unresolved. The length of the CDR3 is 12 residues. V shed 8 bases and J shed 3 bases, with 7 bases lying between them. The germline CDR1 and CDR2 sequences are SNHLY and FYNNEI. The CDR3 sequence: CASGPYTGELFF. The CDR3 region has the DNA TGTGCCAGCGGGCCTTACACCGGGGAGCTGTTTTTT.

This chain uses TRBV6-1 with TRBJ2-1; a possible D gene is TRBD2 (5 bases). This CDR3 comprises 16 residues. V shed 1 base and J shed 4 bases, with 14 bases lying between them. The germline V gene has CDR1 MNHNS and CDR2 SASEGT. CDR3 nucleotide sequence: TGTGCCAGCAGTGAAGAGGCGGGCAGTTTTTACAATGAGCAGTTCTTC. Protein product: CASSEEAGSFYNEQFF.

The chain is built from TRBV4-3 and TRBJ2-1; the D gene is possibly TRBD2 (6 bases). This CDR3 comprises 16 residues. CDR1 and CDR2 from the germline V gene are LGHNA and YSLEER. Trimming took off 4 bases at V and 2 bases at J, with 15 bases between the two ends. The CDR3: CASSLDGGMAYNEQFF. The CDR3 coding sequence is TGCGCCAGCAGCCTAGACGGAGGGATGGCCTACAATGAGCAGTTCTTC.

The CDR3 loop reads CASSQLAGGSYEQYF. The CDR3 nucleotides read TGTGCCAGCAGTCAACTAGCGGGGGGCTCCTACGAGCAGTACTTC. This chain connects TRBV6-5 to TRBJ2-7; 12 positions agree with TRBD2. The length of the CDR3 is 15 residues. Germline values: CDR1 MNHEY, CDR2 SVGAGI. V was clipped by 5 bases and J by 0 bases; unmatched bases: 2.

The chain links TRBV6-6 to TRBJ1-5, with D possibly matching TRBD1 (6 bases). Germline-derived CDR1 and CDR2 are MNHNY and SVGAGI (reference sequence). The length of the CDR3 is 15 residues. V shed 2 bases and J shed 5 bases, with 13 bases lying between them. This CDR3 reads CASSYTTGSDQPQHF. Written as DNA, the CDR3 is TGTGCCAGCAGTTACACTACAGGGTCGGATCAGCCCCAGCATTTT.

The CDR3 DNA is TGCGCCAGCAGGTCAGGACGCGGGGAATCACCCCTCCACTTT. It codes for CASRSGRGESPLHF. This chain links TRBV5-1 with TRBJ1-6; D uncertain. This CDR3 is built from 14 residues. CDR1 is SGHRS, CDR2 YFSETQ, per germline. The ends were cut back, 5 bases at V and 10 bases at J, with 16 bases in the middle.

This clone was counted between two and nine times. The gene calls are TRBV5-1 and TRBJ2-2, with 8 bases identical to TRBD2. Germline V gives CDR1 SGHRS, CDR2 YFSETQ. CDR3 length equals 18 residues. The J segment lost 0 bases and the V segment lost 4 bases, leaving 11 bases of the junction unmatched. CDR3 residues: CASSKRGSFLANTGELFF. CDR3 nucleotide sequence: TGCGCCAGCAGCAAGCGGGGGAGTTTCCTTGCGAACACCGGGGAGCTGTTTTTT.

This chain uses TRBV13 with TRBJ1-1; the D is unclear. V shed 5 bases and J shed 2 bases, with 30 bases lying between them. CDR1 PRHDT and CDR2 FYEKMQ come from the germline V gene (reference sequence). CDR3 length: 20 amino acids. This CDR3 reads CASSATPRWSEVLINTEAFF. DNA for the CDR3: TGTGCCAGCAGCGCCACCCCCCGATGGTCGGAGGTCCTTATAAACACTGAAGCTTTCTTT.

This clone was observed a handful of times. The V and J genes are TRBV6-1 and TRBJ1-5; D remains ambiguous. CDR3 length: 13 residues. V dropped 3 bases and J dropped 3 bases, with 6 bases sitting between them. Germline-derived CDR1 and CDR2 are MNHNS and SASEGT. CDR3 in DNA: TGTGCCAGCAGTGATGGGCCCAATCAGCCCCAGCATTTT. This translates into CASSDGPNQPQHF.

The chain couples TRBV5-8 to TRBJ2-5; D is uncertain. Germline assignment: CDR1 SGHTS and CDR2 YDEGEE. Trimming pared 1 base from V and 2 bases from J, leaving 6 bases between. The CDR3 contains 13 residues. CDR3 sequence (DNA): TGTGCCAGCAGCTTGCGCAGGCAAGAGACCCAGTACTTC. Amino acid sequence: CASSLRRQETQYF.

This rearrangement joins TRBV7-2 to TRBJ1-1; D is possibly TRBD1 (6 bases). Trimming took 6 bases from V and 6 from J, leaving 17 bases between them. Germline V gene lookup returns CDR1 SGHTA and CDR2 FQGNSA. The CDR3 is made up of 14 amino acids. CDR3 residues: CASSIKQGSPEAFF. The CDR3 coding sequence is TGTGCCAGCAGTATCAAACAGGGATCTCCTGAAGCTTTCTTT.

The gene calls are TRBV19 and TRBJ2-5; D is possibly TRBD1 or TRBD2 (6 bases each). The CDR3 length is 14 residues. Germline CDR1 LNHDA, CDR2 SQIVND (reference sequence). V gave up 3 bases and J gave up 5 bases, with 13 bases separating them. CDR3 protein: CASSIMGGRETQYF. CDR3 in DNA: TGTGCCAGTAGTATTATGGGGGGCCGGGAGACCCAGTACTTC.

The J gene is TRBJ1-5, the V gene TRBV7-8; the match to TRBD1 covers 7 bases. CDR1 and CDR2 (germline): SGHVS, FQNEAQ. CDR3 size: 16 residues. V lost 4 bases and J lost 2; bases outside the gene matches: 8. The CDR3 sequence is CASSSLQGWGNQPQHF. CDR3 nucleotides: TGTGCCAGCAGCTCATTACAGGGGTGGGGCAATCAGCCCCAGCATTTT.

The chain uses TRBV9 and TRBJ1-1; possible D gene TRBD1, 5 bases. From germline, CDR1 is SGDLS and CDR2 YYNGEE. V was clipped by 7 bases and J by 0 bases, with 10 bases between them. The CDR3 is 13 residues long. The CDR3 DNA is TGTGCCAGCTCTCAGGGCTTGAACACTGAAGCTTTCTTT. It specifies CASSQGLNTEAFF. The entire variable domain, with the rest obtained from reference TRBV9 and TRBJ1-1, is as follows: DSGVTQTPKHLITATGQRVTLRCSPRSGDLSVYWYQQSLDQGLQFLIQYYNGEERAKGNILERFSAQQFPDLHSELNLSSLELGDSALYFCASSQGLNTEAFFGQGTRLTVV.

DNA of the CDR3: TGTGCCAGCAGTGCCAGGGACAGACTAATCCATGGCTACACCTTC. Its translation is CASSARDRLIHGYTF. V gene TRBV6-1 combines with J gene TRBJ1-2; 7 positions match TRBD1. Losses at the gene ends were 4 bases for V and 6 bases for J; bases not matched to a gene: 11. CDR3 length equals 15 residues. Germline CDR1 reads MNHNS; CDR2 reads SASEGT.